Listed here is a single T cell receptor beta chain. These data belong to a study of quantifying T cell responses using KT2 cells. Across the study: TCR alpha and beta constant-region primers primed reverse transcription of RNA.

Each cDNA got a UMI-containing oligo ligated at its 3' end. First-round PCR used three to five cycles and beta primers RC1.1 and RC1.2 covering TRBC1 and TRBC2. TCRdb itself ran the UMI-ligation and nested PCR reads through MiXCR, one entry per CDR3 protein. Here the sample spans 39,000 or so distinct CDR3 sequences, 15% to 20% being singletons. KT2, a clone with a known TCR, was spiked into unfractionated PBMC. This clonotype was sampled from a human donor. Sequencing was done on a sample of PBMCs spiked with cells of the T cell clone KT2.

In DNA form, the CDR3 reads TGTGCCAGCAGTACCGGGACATGGAGCTCCTACGAGCAGTACTTC. Translating gives CASSTGTWSSYEQYF. The chain employs TRBV2 and TRBJ2-7, with D possibly being TRBD1 (6 bases). CDR1 SNHLY and CDR2 FYNNEI come from the germline V gene. There are 15 residues in the CDR3. V was cut by 5 bases and J by 0 bases, with 14 bases left in between.